The TCR beta chain described here comes from a study of T-cell reconstitution after alpha-beta-depleted transplantation in children. Study results and caveats: A year post-transplant, T-cell counts and diversity derived mostly from newly produced T cells.

At least ten counts were recorded for this clonotype. Its antigen is not identified. The V gene end was trimmed by 0 bases and the J gene end by 11 bases; junction bases not matched to a gene: 4. The CDR3 is 13 amino acids. CDR1 is LNHNV and CDR2 is YYDKDF in the germline V gene (reference sequence). Unique molecular identifiers were used to barcode this TCRbeta library. MiXCR, run by TCRdb on the PCR reads, gives a single entry per CDR3 protein. The repertoire includes about 290,000 distinct CDR3 sequences, around 10% of them detected once, and approximately 7% sits in the top ten. V and J are TRBV15 and TRBJ1-5; 7 bases fit TRBD1. This clonotype originated in a boy younger than two with acute myeloid leukemia, due to receive a stem cell transplant. The sample consisted of PBMCs, taken before TCRalphabeta/CD19-depleted stem cell transplant. CDR3 DNA: TGTGCCACCAGCAGAGACCACAGGGGAGCCCAGCATTTT. Translating gives CATSRDHRGAQHF.